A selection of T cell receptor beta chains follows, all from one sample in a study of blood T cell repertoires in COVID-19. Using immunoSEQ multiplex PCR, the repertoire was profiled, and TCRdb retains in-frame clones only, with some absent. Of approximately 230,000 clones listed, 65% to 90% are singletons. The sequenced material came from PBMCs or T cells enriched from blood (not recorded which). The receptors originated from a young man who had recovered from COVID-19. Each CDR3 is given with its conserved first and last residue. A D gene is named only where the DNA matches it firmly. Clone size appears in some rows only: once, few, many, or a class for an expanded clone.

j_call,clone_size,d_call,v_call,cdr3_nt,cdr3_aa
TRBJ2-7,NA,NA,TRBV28,TGTGCCAGCGGCAGAAACTCCTACGAGCAGTACTTC,CASGRNSYEQYF
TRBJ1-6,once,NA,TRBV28,TGTGCCAGCAGTTTACCGGCGGCCCATAATTCACCCCTCCACTTT,CASSLPAAHNSPLHF
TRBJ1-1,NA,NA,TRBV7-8,TGTGCCAGCAGCTTACCGAGCAGGGCCACTGAAGCTTTCTTT,CASSLPSRATEAFF
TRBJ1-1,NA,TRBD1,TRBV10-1,TGCGCCAGCAGTCGACAGGGAGGCACTGAAGCTTTCTTT,CASSRQGGTEAFF
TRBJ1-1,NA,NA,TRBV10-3,TGTGCCATCAGTGAGTCGTACGGAGGGAACACTGAAGCTTTCTTT,CAISESYGGNTEAFF
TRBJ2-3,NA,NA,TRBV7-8,TGTGCCAGCGGCCGGTACACAGATACGCAGTATTTT,CASGRYTDTQYF
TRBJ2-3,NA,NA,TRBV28,TGTGCCAGCAGCCCCCCCGGAGGCACAGATACGCAGTATTTT,CASSPPGGTDTQYF
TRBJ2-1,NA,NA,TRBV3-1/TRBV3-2,TGTGCCAGCAGCCACTACCTAGGTAGCGGAGGCGGACGGAGGCAGTTCTTC,CASSHYLGSGGGRRQFF
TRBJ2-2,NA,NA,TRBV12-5,TGTGCTAGTGGCCTAGACCCCGGGGAGCTGTTTTTT,CASGLDPGELFF
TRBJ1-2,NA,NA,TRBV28,TGTGCCAGCACCTCTAACTATGGCTACACCTTC,CASTSNYGYTF
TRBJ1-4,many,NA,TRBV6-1,TGTGCCAGCAGTGAAGCCCCGGGGGGGTCGGTTGAAAAACTGTTTTTT,CASSEAPGGSVEKLFF
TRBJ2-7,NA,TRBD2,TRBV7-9,TGTGCCAGCAGCTTAGTACCCCCTAGCGGGAGCTACGAGCAGTACTTC,CASSLVPPSGSYEQYF
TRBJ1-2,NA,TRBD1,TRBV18,TGTGCCAGCTCAACCGGGACAGACTATGGCTACACCTTC,CASSTGTDYGYTF
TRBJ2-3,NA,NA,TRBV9,TGTGCCAGCAGCGTATCCCCCATCACAGATACGCAGTATTTT,CASSVSPITDTQYF
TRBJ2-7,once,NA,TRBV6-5,TGTGCCAGCAGGATGGGAGTGACCTACGAGCAGTACTTC,CASRMGVTYEQYF
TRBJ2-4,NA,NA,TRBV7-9,TGTGCCAGCAGCTTAGGTGCCAGAAACATTCAGTACTTC,CASSLGARNIQYF
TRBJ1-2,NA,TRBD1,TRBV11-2,TGTGCCAGCAGCTTAGATCCCGCAGGGGGCGGTGGCTACACCTTC,CASSLDPAGGGGYTF
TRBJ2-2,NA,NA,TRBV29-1,TGCAGCGTCCTACCTTTCGGGACATACACCGGGGAGCTGTTTTTT,CSVLPFGTYTGELFF
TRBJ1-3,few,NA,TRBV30,TGTGCCTGGAGTGTAGAGCGGGTTTTATCTGGAAACACCATATATTTT,CAWSVERVLSGNTIYF
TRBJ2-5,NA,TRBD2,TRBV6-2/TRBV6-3,TGTGCCAGCAGTTACCTAGGACTAGCAGGCACCCAGTACTTC,CASSYLGLAGTQYF
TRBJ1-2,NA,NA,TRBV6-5,TGTGCCAGCAGTCTTTCGCAGGGAAACTATGGCTACACCTTC,CASSLSQGNYGYTF
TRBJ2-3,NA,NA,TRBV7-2,TGTGCCAGCAGCTTAGTTGCGACAACGCTCACAGATACGCAGTATTTT,CASSLVATTLTDTQYF
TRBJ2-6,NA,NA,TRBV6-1,TGTGCCAGCAGTGACGCGTCTGGGGCCAACGTCCTGACTTTC,CASSDASGANVLTF
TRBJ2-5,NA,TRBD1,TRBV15,TGTGCCACCAGCAGAGGGACAGGGGGCCAAGAGACCCAGTACTTC,CATSRGTGGQETQYF